This T cell receptor beta chain was sequenced for a study of T cell responses to AZD1222 COVID-19 vaccine. About the study: Pooled together were second doses at about 4 or about 12 weeks.

Concerning this clone itself: No antigen is known for it.

The data were produced by immunoSEQ multiplex PCR, yet TCRdb's version contains in-frame clones alone and is incomplete. The sample records approximately 100,000 clones, about nine tenths being singletons. Findings and limits, study-wide: Clonal diversity was possibly underestimated; the donors were predominantly white British and more often female.

The TCR comes from an adult in good health. Sequences were derived from peripheral blood, sampled on day 0 of AZD1222 vaccination.

The CDR3 bases are TGTGCCAGCAGCTTAGATCAGGCAGGGAGTTTCTCTGGGGCCAACGTCCTGACTTTC. This encodes CASSLDQAGSFSGANVLTF. The chain combines TRBV11-2 with TRBJ2-6, with D tentatively TRBD1 or TRBD2 (5 bases each). This CDR3 has 19 amino acids. Trimming cost V 0 bases and J 0 bases, with 15 bases left between them. Germline loops: CDR1 SGHAT, CDR2 FQNNGV.